This T cell receptor (beta chain) emerged from a study of shared clonotypes between healthy human individuals. The protocol was immunoSEQ multiplex PCR, while the TCRdb copy is restricted to in-frame clones and leaves out a portion. The sample carries over 2 million clones, roughly 90% recorded once. About this clone itself: Its antigen is unidentified.

Points from the study as a whole: It was the few donors that limited the genetic and exposure-history diversity represented.

The CDR3 is 12 residues long. V was clipped by 4 bases and J by 3 bases, with 6 bases between them. Germline V gene lookup returns CDR1 KGHSH and CDR2 LQKENI. This sequence joins TRBV18 and TRBJ1-1; no clear D gene. The sample consisted of naive CD4+ T cells from PBMCs. Subset meaning: CD45RA+ positively selected. The receptor's source is a man between 18 and 35 years old in good health. Some clones in this sample may be carry-over from other donors' samples. This CDR3 is CASSLPHTEAFF. CDR3 nucleotide sequence: TGTGCCAGCTCACTCCCCCACACTGAAGCTTTCTTT.